These T cell receptor beta chains were read from a single sample in a study of blood T cell repertoires in COVID-19. The assay was immunoSEQ multiplex PCR, and TCRdb's table has in-frame clones only and misses some. The repertoire holds just over 300,000 clones, with 70% to 90% as singletons. Source material: PBMCs or T cells enriched from blood (not recorded which). Receptors originate from a young man who had recovered from COVID-19. Each CDR3 is given with its conserved first and last residue. D genes are given only for firm matches. Clone size is shown for a subset of rows, as once, few, many or a class of expanded clone.

j_call: TRBJ2-1
v_call: TRBV7-8
clone_size: once
d_call: TRBD2
cdr3_aa: CASSLLAGVDNEQFF
cdr3_nt: TGTGCCAGCAGCTTACTAGCGGGGGTCGACAATGAGCAGTTCTTC

j_call: TRBJ2-7
v_call: TRBV10-3
clone_size: .
d_call: TRBD1
cdr3_aa: CAISGTGGYEQYF
cdr3_nt: TGTGCCATCAGCGGGACAGGGGGCTACGAGCAGTACTTC

j_call: TRBJ2-7
v_call: TRBV10-3
clone_size: .
d_call: TRBD1
cdr3_aa: CAISGRQGSGQLYF
cdr3_nt: TGTGCCATCAGTGGGCGACAGGGATCGGGGCAGCTTTACTTC

j_call: TRBJ2-1
v_call: TRBV19
clone_size: .
d_call: TRBD2
cdr3_aa: CASSIRAGGLRYEQFF
cdr3_nt: TGTGCCAGTAGTATACGAGCGGGGGGGCTTAGATATGAGCAGTTCTTC

j_call: TRBJ2-5
v_call: TRBV30
clone_size: .
d_call: .
cdr3_aa: CAWRGLDYQETQYF
cdr3_nt: TGTGCCTGGAGGGGGCTAGACTACCAAGAGACCCAGTACTTC

j_call: TRBJ2-3
v_call: TRBV7-2
clone_size: once
d_call: TRBD2
cdr3_aa: CASSLVASGGDTQYF
cdr3_nt: TGTGCCAGCAGCTTAGTAGCTAGCGGGGGCGATACGCAGTATTTT

j_call: TRBJ1-1
v_call: TRBV5-4
clone_size: .
d_call: TRBD1
cdr3_aa: CASSRPTGDTEAFF
cdr3_nt: TGTGCCAGCAGCCGGCCGACAGGGGATACTGAAGCTTTCTTT

j_call: TRBJ1-2
v_call: TRBV28
clone_size: .
d_call: TRBD1
cdr3_aa: CASSYGQGSYGYTF
cdr3_nt: TGTGCCAGCAGTTATGGACAGGGGAGCTATGGCTACACCTTC

j_call: TRBJ2-6
v_call: TRBV7-2
clone_size: .
d_call: .
cdr3_aa: CASSLARGANVLTF
cdr3_nt: TGTGCCAGCAGCCTCGCCCGGGGGGCCAACGTCCTGACTTTC

j_call: TRBJ1-1
v_call: TRBV7-9
clone_size: .
d_call: .
cdr3_aa: CASSGTGLEAFF
cdr3_nt: TGTGCCAGCAGCGGAACAGGGCTTGAAGCTTTCTTT

j_call: TRBJ2-3
v_call: TRBV7-2
clone_size: .
d_call: .
cdr3_aa: CASSLGTVSTDTQYF
cdr3_nt: TGTGCCAGCAGCTTAGGGACAGTAAGCACAGATACGCAGTATTTT

j_call: TRBJ1-4
v_call: TRBV5-1
clone_size: .
d_call: TRBD1
cdr3_aa: CASSLVRGQGTNEKLFF
cdr3_nt: TGCGCCAGCAGCTTGGTCAGGGGGCAAGGAACTAATGAAAAACTGTTTTTT

j_call: TRBJ1-2
v_call: TRBV14
clone_size: .
d_call: .
cdr3_aa: CASSNVGGEDYGYTF
cdr3_nt: TGTGCCAGCAGCAACGTTGGAGGGGAGGACTATGGCTACACCTTC

j_call: TRBJ1-3
v_call: TRBV2
clone_size: .
d_call: .
cdr3_aa: CASSTSGSSGNTIYF
cdr3_nt: TGTGCCAGCAGTACCTCAGGAAGCTCTGGAAACACCATATATTTT

j_call: TRBJ1-3
v_call: TRBV11-2
clone_size: .
d_call: TRBD1
cdr3_aa: CASSLRGQSSGNTIYF
cdr3_nt: TGTGCCAGCAGCTTAAGGGGGCAGAGCTCTGGAAACACCATATATTTT

j_call: TRBJ1-5
v_call: TRBV19
clone_size: .
d_call: TRBD1
cdr3_aa: CASSGTGHQPQHF
cdr3_nt: TGTGCCAGTAGCGGGACAGGGCATCAGCCCCAGCATTTT

j_call: TRBJ2-5
v_call: TRBV29-1
clone_size: few
d_call: TRBD2
cdr3_aa: CSVDGLAGAKYQETQYF
cdr3_nt: TGCAGCGTTGATGGGCTAGCGGGGGCTAAGTACCAAGAGACCCAGTACTTC

j_call: TRBJ2-3
v_call: TRBV6-1
clone_size: .
d_call: .
cdr3_aa: CASRERRLGGDTQYF
cdr3_nt: TGTGCCAGCAGGGAACGTCGGCTAGGAGGTGATACGCAGTATTTT

j_call: TRBJ2-1
v_call: TRBV9
clone_size: .
d_call: .
cdr3_aa: CASSVGQTYNEQFF
cdr3_nt: TGTGCCAGCAGCGTGGGACAAACCTACAATGAGCAGTTCTTC

j_call: TRBJ1-3
v_call: TRBV3-1/TRBV3-2
clone_size: .
d_call: .
cdr3_aa: CASSQERLSGNTIYF
cdr3_nt: TGTGCCAGCAGCCAAGAGCGCCTCTCTGGAAACACCATATATTTT

j_call: TRBJ1-2
v_call: TRBV9
clone_size: .
d_call: TRBD1
cdr3_aa: CASSVGTGVYGYTF
cdr3_nt: TGTGCCAGCAGCGTAGGGACAGGGGTCTATGGCTACACCTTC

j_call: TRBJ2-6
v_call: TRBV11-2
clone_size: .
d_call: TRBD2
cdr3_aa: CASSLVGLASSGANVLTF
cdr3_nt: TGTGCCAGCAGCTTGGTGGGACTAGCGTCGTCTGGGGCCAACGTCCTGACTTTC

j_call: TRBJ2-7
v_call: TRBV4-1
clone_size: once
d_call: TRBD1
cdr3_aa: CASSQDWRQGHYEQYF
cdr3_nt: TGCGCCAGCAGCCAAGATTGGAGACAGGGACACTACGAGCAGTACTTC

j_call: TRBJ1-5
v_call: TRBV5-1
clone_size: .
d_call: .
cdr3_aa: CASSLIAYHSNQPQHF
cdr3_nt: TGCGCCAGCAGCTTGATCGCCTACCATAGCAATCAGCCCCAGCATTTT

j_call: TRBJ1-1
v_call: TRBV5-1
clone_size: .
d_call: TRBD1
cdr3_aa: CASSLQGARTEAFF
cdr3_nt: TGCGCCAGCAGCTTGCAGGGGGCGCGCACTGAAGCTTTCTTT

j_call: TRBJ1-1
v_call: TRBV7-9
clone_size: .
d_call: TRBD1
cdr3_aa: CASSLGGTGGSEAFF
cdr3_nt: TGTGCCAGCAGCTTAGGAGGGACAGGGGGCTCTGAAGCTTTCTTT

j_call: TRBJ1-5
v_call: TRBV10-3
clone_size: .
d_call: TRBD1
cdr3_aa: CAIRPGLGGGQPQHF
cdr3_nt: TGTGCCATCAGACCAGGATTAGGGGGCGGTCAGCCCCAGCATTTT

j_call: TRBJ2-3
v_call: TRBV13
clone_size: once
d_call: TRBD2
cdr3_aa: CASSLEASGGDTQYF
cdr3_nt: TGTGCCAGCAGCTTAGAGGCTAGCGGGGGTGATACGCAGTATTTT

j_call: TRBJ1-2
v_call: TRBV9
clone_size: .
d_call: TRBD1
cdr3_aa: CASSVDGTANFYGYTF
cdr3_nt: TGTGCCAGCAGCGTAGATGGGACAGCAAACTTCTATGGCTACACCTTC

j_call: TRBJ1-3
v_call: TRBV5-5
clone_size: .
d_call: .
cdr3_aa: CASSFEGPGLNSGNTIYF
cdr3_nt: TGTGCCAGCAGCTTCGAGGGCCCGGGACTGAACTCTGGAAACACCATATATTTT

j_call: TRBJ1-6
v_call: TRBV5-5
clone_size: .
d_call: .
cdr3_aa: CASSSTGLAPLHF
cdr3_nt: TGTGCCAGCAGCTCAACAGGCCTCGCACCCCTCCACTTT

j_call: TRBJ1-1
v_call: TRBV2
clone_size: .
d_call: TRBD1
cdr3_aa: CASRGTGGTEAFF
cdr3_nt: TGTGCCAGCAGGGGGACAGGCGGCACTGAAGCTTTCTTT

j_call: TRBJ1-1
v_call: TRBV24-1
clone_size: .
d_call: .
cdr3_aa: CATSDFEAGEAFF
cdr3_nt: TGTGCCACCAGTGATTTCGAGGCAGGGGAAGCTTTCTTT

j_call: TRBJ1-4
v_call: TRBV18
clone_size: .
d_call: .
cdr3_aa: CASSPPAGHNEKLFF
cdr3_nt: TGTGCCAGCTCACCACCAGCAGGCCATAATGAAAAACTGTTTTTT

j_call: TRBJ2-7
v_call: TRBV19
clone_size: .
d_call: .
cdr3_aa: CASSMAVTYEQYF
cdr3_nt: TGTGCCAGTAGTATGGCAGTTACCTACGAGCAGTACTTC

j_call: TRBJ1-1
v_call: TRBV5-1
clone_size: .
d_call: .
cdr3_aa: CASSFAGPNTEAFF
cdr3_nt: TGCGCCAGCAGCTTTGCAGGCCCGAACACTGAAGCTTTCTTT

j_call: TRBJ2-3
v_call: TRBV19
clone_size: .
d_call: .
cdr3_aa: CASSSEAGNTQYF
cdr3_nt: TGTGCCAGTAGTAGTGAGGCTGGTAATACGCAGTATTTT

j_call: TRBJ2-1
v_call: TRBV5-1
clone_size: .
d_call: TRBD2
cdr3_aa: CASSLVGLAGGLAYNEQFF
cdr3_nt: TGCGCCAGCAGCTTGGTAGGCCTAGCGGGGGGTCTAGCCTACAATGAGCAGTTCTTC

j_call: TRBJ1-4
v_call: TRBV3-1/TRBV3-2
clone_size: .
d_call: TRBD1
cdr3_aa: CASSLAGTGREKLFF
cdr3_nt: TGTGCCAGCAGCCTTGCTGGGACAGGTCGCGAAAAACTGTTTTTT

j_call: TRBJ2-6
v_call: TRBV27
clone_size: once
d_call: TRBD1
cdr3_aa: CASSSGQGGSGANVLTF
cdr3_nt: TGTGCCAGCAGTTCCGGACAGGGAGGATCTGGGGCCAACGTCCTGACTTTC

j_call: TRBJ1-1
v_call: TRBV7-9
clone_size: .
d_call: .
cdr3_aa: CASSLASKRLSQNTEAFF
cdr3_nt: TGTGCCAGCAGCTTAGCGAGCAAGAGATTGTCGCAGAACACTGAAGCTTTCTTT

j_call: TRBJ1-2
v_call: TRBV5-1
clone_size: .
d_call: TRBD1
cdr3_aa: CASSFRDSSNYGYTF
cdr3_nt: TGCGCCAGCAGCTTCCGGGACAGCTCTAACTATGGCTACACCTTC

j_call: TRBJ2-1
v_call: TRBV25-1
clone_size: .
d_call: .
cdr3_aa: CASSVRSTSYNEQFF
cdr3_nt: TGTGCCAGCAGCGTCCGGAGCACTTCCTACAATGAGCAGTTCTTC

j_call: TRBJ1-5
v_call: TRBV30
clone_size: few
d_call: .
cdr3_aa: CAWSGYGRGNQPQHF
cdr3_nt: TGTGCCTGGAGTGGGTATGGCAGGGGCAATCAGCCCCAGCATTTT

j_call: TRBJ2-2
v_call: TRBV7-6
clone_size: .
d_call: .
cdr3_aa: CASSYRESAGELFF
cdr3_nt: TGTGCCAGCAGTTACAGGGAATCGGCCGGGGAGCTGTTTTTT

j_call: TRBJ1-5
v_call: TRBV25-1
clone_size: few
d_call: .
cdr3_aa: CASSSSVRGGNQPQHF
cdr3_nt: TGTGCCAGCAGTTCTTCAGTCAGGGGTGGCAATCAGCCCCAGCATTTT

j_call: TRBJ2-1
v_call: TRBV10-3
clone_size: .
d_call: .
cdr3_aa: CAIRGPPPNNEQFF
cdr3_nt: TGTGCCATCAGGGGGCCCCCCCCAAACAATGAGCAGTTCTTC

j_call: TRBJ2-5
v_call: TRBV6-5
clone_size: .
d_call: .
cdr3_aa: CASSSTGWKGETQYF
cdr3_nt: TGTGCCAGCAGTTCAACAGGGTGGAAAGGGGAGACCCAGTACTTC

j_call: TRBJ2-5
v_call: TRBV11-2
clone_size: .
d_call: .
cdr3_aa: CASSFTGGETQYF
cdr3_nt: TGTGCCAGCAGCTTTACCGGGGGAGAGACCCAGTACTTC

j_call: TRBJ1-5
v_call: TRBV15
clone_size: .
d_call: .
cdr3_aa: CATSRRNQPQHF
cdr3_nt: TGTGCCACCAGCAGGAGAAATCAGCCCCAGCATTTT

j_call: TRBJ2-1
v_call: TRBV7-2
clone_size: .
d_call: TRBD2
cdr3_aa: CASSLRGARYNEQFF
cdr3_nt: TGTGCCAGCAGCTTGCGGGGGGCACGCTACAATGAGCAGTTCTTC